Each of the 7 T cell receptor beta chains below was sequenced from the same sample in a study of T cell responses to AZD1222 COVID-19 vaccine. Generated by immunoSEQ multiplex PCR, the TCRdb table keeps only in-frame clones and is missing some. The sample has 90,000 to 150,000 clones, more than 75% seen once. The sequences come from peripheral blood, collected on day 0 of AZD1222 vaccination. These receptors were obtained from an adult in good health.

The chain combines TRBV15 with TRBJ1-1; D uncertain. V was trimmed by 1 base and J by 1 base, leaving 7 bases between them. The CDR3 length is 14 residues. The germline V gene encodes CDR1 LNHNV and CDR2 YYDKDF (reference sequence). CDR3 nucleotide sequence: TGTGCCACCAGCAGAGTGGGTGGGAACACTGAAGCTTTCTTT. It translates to CATSRVGGNTEAFF.

The chain combines TRBV5-1 with TRBJ2-7, with D maybe TRBD2 (7 bases). There are 14 residues in the CDR3. Per germline, CDR1 SGHRS and CDR2 YFSETQ. Trimming shortened V by 3 bases and J by 1 base, and 11 bases separated the two germline ends. The chain's CDR3 is CASSSGGQSYEQYF. For the CDR3, the DNA is TGCGCCAGCAGCTCGGGGGGCCAATCCTACGAGCAGTACTTC.

V gene TRBV7-9 combines with J gene TRBJ1-2; 7 bases agree with TRBD1. V lost 5 bases, J lost 8 bases, and 8 bases stayed unmatched. The CDR3 has 13 amino acids. Germline lookup yields CDR1 SEHNR and CDR2 FQNEAQ (reference sequence). The CDR3 is CASSPDRVWGYTF. The CDR3 DNA reads TGTGCCAGCAGCCCCGACAGGGTATGGGGCTACACCTTC. The whole variable domain, filled in from reference TRBV7-9 and TRBJ1-2, reads DTGVSQNPRHKITKRGQNVTFRCDPISEHNRLYWYRQTLGQGPEFLTYFQNEAQLEKSRLLSDRFSAERPKGSFSTLEIQRTEQGDSAMYLCASSPDRVWGYTFGSGTRLTVV.

V gene TRBV4-2 combines with J gene TRBJ2-3; 14 bases are a match to TRBD2. CDR3 length equals 19 residues. Germline values: CDR1 LGHNA, CDR2 YNFKEQ. V lost 1 base and J lost 0; bases outside the gene matches: 6. The CDR3 loop is CASSQGRTSGGNSTDTQYF. The DNA of the CDR3 is TGTGCCAGCAGCCAAGGTAGGACTAGCGGGGGGAATAGCACAGATACGCAGTATTTT.

The J gene is TRBJ1-2, the V gene TRBV5-1, with D possibly being TRBD1 (6 bases). V gave up 4 bases and J gave up 7 bases, with 20 bases separating them. Germline V gives CDR1 SGHRS, CDR2 YFSETQ. The CDR3 is 15 residues long. CDR3 nucleotide sequence: TGCGCCAGCAGCGGAGAATATCAGGGGCAGGGTGGCTACACCTTC. This gives the protein CASSGEYQGQGGYTF.

The chain joins TRBV19 to TRBJ1-5; D perhaps matches TRBD1 (6 bases). The V end was cut by 10 bases, the J end by 3 bases, with 19 bases between. Germline CDR1 LNHDA, CDR2 SQIVND (reference sequence). The length of the CDR3 is 15 residues. CDR3: CATQKRGATNQPQHF. The CDR3 nucleotides are TGTGCCACCCAGAAACGGGGGGCAACCAATCAGCCCCAGCATTTT. Filled out from reference TRBV19 and TRBJ1-5, the complete variable domain reads DGGITQSPKYLFRKEGQNVTLSCEQNLNHDAMYWYRQDPGQGLRLIYYSQIVNDFQKGDIAEGYSVSREKKESFPLTVTSAQKNPTAFYLCATQKRGATNQPQHFGDGTRLSIL.

The chain carries TRBV10-1 and TRBJ2-7; 11 bases are a match to TRBD1. Losses at the gene ends were 6 bases for V and 5 bases for J; bases not matched to a gene: 3. This CDR3 is built from 13 residues. Germline V gene lookup returns CDR1 WNHNN and CDR2 SYGVQD (reference sequence). The DNA of the CDR3 is TGCGCCAGCAGCCCGGGACAGGGGGACGAGCAGTACTTC. It translates to CASSPGQGDEQYF.